Listed here are 18 T cell receptor beta chains from one sample, sequenced in a study of blood T cell repertoires in COVID-19. Measured with immunoSEQ multiplex PCR; TCRdb has only the in-frame clones, and not every one. In the table there are about 150,000 clones, approximately 85% of which are singletons. Sequences were obtained from peripheral blood. These TCRs come from a woman aged 60-75 years with COVID-19, enrolled during active disease.

This clone showed up just a few times. The chain carries TRBV7-9 and TRBJ2-7; D gene unclear. Trimming stripped 5 bases from V and 3 bases from J, with 8 bases between. This CDR3 is 12 amino acids long. Germline V gene data show CDR1 as SEHNR and CDR2 as FQNEAQ (reference sequence). CDR3 sequence: CASSPSNYEQYF. The CDR3 DNA sequence: TGTGCCAGCAGCCCTTCTAACTACGAGCAGTACTTC.

The chain uses TRBV7-6 and TRBJ1-5, with D possibly being TRBD1 (6 bases). Trimming left V 2 bases short and J 3 bases short, with 11 bases between. The CDR3 has 15 amino acids. Germline V gene sequence: CDR1 SGHVS, CDR2 FNYEAQ. The CDR3 DNA follows: TGTGCCAGCAGCTTATCCAGGGGTCCCAATCAGCCCCAGCATTTT. This gives the protein CASSLSRGPNQPQHF.

A single count supports this clone. The chain has TRBV4-3 and TRBJ2-2, with 10 bases aligning to TRBD2. V lost 0 bases, J lost 4 bases, and 8 bases stayed unmatched. CDR3 length: 18 residues. Germline assignment: CDR1 LGHNA and CDR2 YSLEER. The CDR3 sequence: CASSQDLSGGARTGELFF. CDR3 DNA sequence: TGCGCCAGCAGCCAAGATCTGAGCGGGGGGGCGCGCACCGGGGAGCTGTTTTTT.

The chain carries TRBV21-1 and TRBJ2-1; TRBD2, the table's D call, lacks a check against the DNA. TRBV21-1 is noted as a pseudogene. CDR3 length: 20 amino acids. The CDR3, as DNA: TGTGCCAGCAGCAAAGAAGGGCTAGCGGGGGGCCTGAGAACCTACAATGAGCAGTTCTTC. Encoded protein: CASSKEGLAGGLRTYNEQFF.

The chain couples TRBV10-3 to TRBJ1-2; D remains ambiguous. Germline V gene sequence: CDR1 ENHRY, CDR2 SYGVKD. The CDR3 has 14 residues. Trimming took off 0 bases at V and 2 bases at J, with 7 bases between the two ends. The CDR3: CAISESRENYGYTF. The CDR3 bases are TGTGCCATCAGTGAGTCGCGGGAAAACTATGGCTACACCTTC.

The chain links TRBV10-2 to TRBJ2-7; D possibly corresponds to TRBD1 (5 bases). The germline gives CDR1 WSHSY, CDR2 SAAADI. The CDR3 loop spans 19 amino acids. The V gene lost 3 bases and the J gene lost 0 bases, with 24 bases spanning the gap. The CDR3 sequence is CASSDMGRDSYRSSYEQYF. CDR3 nucleotide sequence: TGCGCCAGCAGTGATATGGGCAGGGATAGTTACCGTAGCTCCTACGAGCAGTACTTC.

In its sample, this clone was seen once. The CDR3 DNA follows: TGTGCCAGCTCACCATTGGAGGGGCCCCGAACGACTGAAGCTTTCTTT. This codes for CASSPLEGPRTTEAFF. V and J are TRBV18 and TRBJ1-1; possibly TRBD1 for D (5 bases). The V gene lost 2 bases and the J gene lost 5 bases, with 18 bases spanning the gap. Germline V gives CDR1 KGHSH, CDR2 LQKENI. This CDR3 has 16 amino acids.

The V call is TRBV5-1, the J call TRBJ2-1; D perhaps matches TRBD1 (6 bases). Germline loops: CDR1 SGHRS, CDR2 YFSETQ. The CDR3 runs to 16 residues. Trimming removed 3 bases from V and 0 bases from J, with 13 bases in between. CDR3 bases: TGCGCCAGCAGCTCGCTCACAGGGAGCTCCTACAATGAGCAGTTCTTC. It encodes CASSSLTGSSYNEQFF.

The rearrangement links TRBV9 to TRBJ2-2, with TRBD1 identical over 8 bases. V shed 0 bases and J 8 bases; nucleotides not matched to a gene: 15. The CDR3 is 18 amino acids. Germline V gene lookup returns CDR1 SGDLS and CDR2 YYNGEE. This CDR3 is CASSVVLFGTGSLGELFF. Here the CDR3 DNA reads TGTGCCAGCAGCGTAGTGCTCTTCGGGACAGGTTCCCTGGGGGAGCTGTTTTTT.

This chain links TRBV29-1 with TRBJ2-5; D is undetermined. Trimming shortened V by 8 bases and J by 0 bases, and 19 bases separated the two germline ends. Germline V lookup: CDR1 SQVTM, CDR2 ANQGSEA. The CDR3 is 15 amino acids. CDR3 DNA sequence: TGCAGCTTAGTTCTGGGTGGAGAAAACCAAGAGACCCAGTACTTC. Amino acid sequence: CSLVLGGENQETQYF.

This sequence joins TRBV5-1 and TRBJ2-6; D is ambiguous. Trimming took 3 bases from V and 1 from J, leaving 11 bases between them. This CDR3 spans 16 amino acids. Germline assignment: CDR1 SGHRS and CDR2 YFSETQ. The CDR3 DNA sequence: TGCGCCAGCAGCTACTATCCCGTATCTGGGGCCAACGTCCTGACTTTC. Translated, it gives CASSYYPVSGANVLTF.

The CDR3 is CASSYSLGTGGTGETQYF. The CDR3 DNA reads TGTGCCAGCAGTTACTCGTTGGGGACAGGGGGCACGGGAGAGACCCAGTACTTC. The V gene is TRBV6-2 or TRBV6-3, the J gene TRBJ2-5, with TRBD1 matching over 12 bases. V lost 0 bases, J lost 4 bases, and 9 bases stayed unmatched. Germline CDR1 is MNHEY and CDR2 is SVGEGT. The CDR3 covers 18 residues.

The chain employs TRBV9 and TRBJ2-7; weak D call: TRBD2 (5 bases). The CDR3 has 13 residues. Germline CDR1 and CDR2: SGDLS and YYNGEE. Trimming removed 0 bases from V and 3 bases from J, with 7 bases in between. In nucleotides, the CDR3 is TGTGCCAGCAGCGTAGCACTAGACTACGAGCAGTACTTC. This sequence encodes CASSVALDYEQYF. Full variable domain (missing parts from reference TRBV9 and TRBJ2-7): DSGVTQTPKHLITATGQRVTLRCSPRSGDLSVYWYQQSLDQGLQFLIQYYNGEERAKGNILERFSAQQFPDLHSELNLSSLELGDSALYFCASSVALDYEQYFGPGTRLTVT.

The gene calls are TRBV29-1 and TRBJ2-7; 7 bases are shared with TRBD2. Germline CDR1 SQVTM, CDR2 ANQGSEA. This CDR3 comprises 14 residues. The trim removed 7 bases at V and 2 bases at J, leaving 11 bases unmatched. As DNA, the CDR3 is TGCAGCGGCACGGTCCCAGGGACTACCTACGAGCAGTACTTC. Translated, it gives CSGTVPGTTYEQYF.

J is TRBJ2-1 and V is TRBV7-8; TRBD2 is a possible D gene (7 bases). From germline, CDR1 is SGHVS and CDR2 FQNEAQ. The CDR3 sequence is 16 residues long. V lost 1 base to trimming and J lost 4 bases, with 14 bases between them. CDR3 region: CASSLEVGGRYNEQFF. DNA of the CDR3: TGTGCCAGCAGCTTAGAGGTCGGGGGGCGGTACAATGAGCAGTTCTTC.

The chain carries TRBV7-2 and TRBJ1-6; perhaps TRBD1 as D (5 bases). Per the germline V gene, CDR1 is SGHTA and CDR2 is FQGNSA. The V end was cut by 7 bases, the J end by 10 bases, with 20 bases between. CDR3 length: 15 amino acids. For the CDR3, the DNA is TGTGCCAGCACCCAGCAGCAACAGGCGCAATCACCCCTCCACTTT. It specifies CASTQQQQAQSPLHF.

This chain uses TRBV7-2 with TRBJ2-3; 8 nucleotides agree with TRBD1. Germline CDR1 is SGHTA and CDR2 is FQGNSA. CDR3 length: 14 amino acids. Germline trimming cut 3 bases from V and 3 bases from J; bases unmatched to any gene: 2. CDR3 amino acids: CASSFGQGTDTQYF. The CDR3 nucleotides are TGTGCCAGCAGCTTTGGACAGGGTACAGATACGCAGTATTTT.

The rearrangement uses TRBV5-4 and TRBJ2-2, with D possibly matching TRBD2 (5 bases). Germline CDR1 reads SGHNT; CDR2 reads YYREEE (reference sequence). The CDR3 loop spans 17 amino acids. Trimming took 1 base from V and 5 from J, leaving 18 bases between them. The CDR3 region is CASSLRSLGRRTGELFF. The CDR3 DNA reads as TGTGCCAGCAGCTTGCGCTCGCTGGGCAGGAGGACCGGGGAGCTGTTTTTT.